The 22 T cell receptor beta chains in this list originate from one sample, sequenced in a study of blood T cell repertoires in COVID-19. Profiled with immunoSEQ multiplex PCR; TCRdb holds only in-frame clones, not every one. This table holds under 200,000 clones, 84% found once. The specimen was peripheral blood. The receptors here all came from a man aged 18 to 30 with active or convalescent COVID-19.

The chain links TRBV28 to TRBJ2-7; 11 positions agree with TRBD1. Unmatched junction bases numbered 3, after V lost 5 bases and J lost 3 bases. The CDR3 runs to 14 residues. Germline V CDR1 and CDR2: MDHEN, SYDVKM. CDR3 sequence: CASSRGTGGYEQYF. In DNA, the CDR3 is TGTGCCAGCAGTCGTGGGACAGGGGGCTACGAGCAGTACTTC.

The rearrangement links TRBV20-1 to TRBJ2-7; TRBD1 might be the D (5 bases). From germline, CDR1 is DFQATT and CDR2 SNEGSKA (reference sequence). V was pared by 3 bases and J by 4 bases, with 10 bases between. This CDR3 comprises 12 residues. CDR3 protein: CSASAAGYEQYF. The CDR3 region has the DNA TGCAGTGCTAGTGCGGCAGGGTACGAGCAGTACTTC.

The rearrangement links TRBV6-2 or TRBV6-3 to TRBJ2-7; no definite D call. V was trimmed by 0 bases and J by 4 bases, leaving 7 bases between them. Germline loops: CDR1 MNHEY, CDR2 SVGEGT. The CDR3 length is 13 residues. CDR3 bases: TGTGCCAGCAGTTACTCGAACAGATACGAGCAGTACTTC. The encoded protein is CASSYSNRYEQYF.

The count of this clone is one. The gene calls are TRBV6-5 and TRBJ2-1; D is unresolved. Germline V lookup: CDR1 MNHEY, CDR2 SVGAGI. This CDR3 spans 11 amino acids. The V end lost 5 bases, the J end lost 5 bases, and 4 bases lay between the germline ends. Here the CDR3 reads CASSPHNEQFF. The CDR3 DNA is TGTGCCAGCAGTCCTCACAATGAGCAGTTCTTC.

The chain's CDR3 is CASSLDSGTGALDTQYF. CDR3 bases: TGTGCCAGCAGCTTAGACTCCGGGACAGGGGCTTTGGATACGCAGTATTTT. The chain combines TRBV7-3 with TRBJ2-3; 10 bases match TRBD1. The germline V gene has CDR1 SGHTA and CDR2 FQGTGA. V shed 2 bases and J 6 bases; nucleotides not matched to a gene: 11. The CDR3 has 17 residues.

Remarks on this clone: A read error may account for a junction end that differs from germline. The CDR3 here is CASSYVEGQGNEQYF. The CDR3 bases are TGCGCCAGTAGCTACGTAGAAGGGCAGGGAAACGAGCAGTACTTC. The V gene is TRBV5-1, the J gene TRBJ2-7; D might be TRBD1 (5 bases). This CDR3 has 15 amino acids. Germline CDR1 and CDR2: SGHRS and YFSETQ.

This chain joins TRBV10-3 and TRBJ1-6, with D unresolved. Trimming removed 6 bases at V and 4 bases at J, with 10 bases between. CDR1 and CDR2 (germline): ENHRY, SYGVKD. This CDR3 is built from 14 residues. CDR3 bases: TGTGCCATCAGACGCGACTCTTATAATTCACCCCTCCACTTT. Its translation is CAIRRDSYNSPLHF.

The DNA for the CDR3 is TGTGCCAGCAGCCAACAGGGGCAGAATTCACCCCTCCACTTT. Translated: CASSQQGQNSPLHF. The rearrangement uses TRBV7-8 and TRBJ1-6, with TRBD1 identical over 7 bases. Germline trimming cut 5 bases from V and 7 bases from J; bases unmatched to any gene: 5. The CDR3 runs to 14 residues. In germline, CDR1 is SGHVS, CDR2 FQNEAQ.

The chain combines TRBV6-2 or TRBV6-3 with TRBJ1-1; 8 bases align to TRBD1. The CDR3 runs to 15 residues. Trimming cost V 5 bases and J 2 bases; bases outside gene matches: 7. The germline gives CDR1 MNHEY, CDR2 SVGEGT. CDR3 coding DNA: TGTGCCAGCAGTAATACGGACAGGGCTAACACTGAAGCTTTCTTT. Translated, it gives CASSNTDRANTEAFF.

This clone has a single count. The chain joins TRBV7-2 to TRBJ2-7; TRBD2 is a possible D gene (6 bases). Trimming cost V 1 base and J 2 bases, with 15 bases left between them. This CDR3 region has 16 residues. Germline loops: CDR1 SGHTA, CDR2 FQGNSA. The CDR3 here is CASSLGGLASTYEQYF. CDR3 DNA: TGTGCCAGCAGCTTAGGGGGCCTAGCGTCTACCTACGAGCAGTACTTC.

This chain joins TRBV5-1 and TRBJ2-3, with 8 bases that match TRBD2. There are 15 residues in the CDR3. The ends lost 0 bases at V and 4 bases at J; junction bases unmatched: 4. CDR1 and CDR2 (germline): SGHRS, YFSETQ. Written as DNA, the CDR3 is TGCGCCAGCAGCTTGGTAGCGGGGAGGGCAGATACGCAGTATTTT. Translation: CASSLVAGRADTQYF.

The chain uses TRBV5-1 and TRBJ1-4, with 8 nucleotides matching TRBD1. The V segment lost 4 bases and the J segment 8 bases; nucleotides outside the gene matches: 7. From germline, CDR1 is SGHRS and CDR2 YFSETQ. CDR3 length: 14 amino acids. CDR3 residues: CASSTGTGFEKLFF. The CDR3 nucleotides read TGCGCCAGCAGCACTGGGACAGGATTCGAAAAACTGTTTTTT.

The chain recombines TRBV27 with TRBJ2-7; 8 nucleotides line up with TRBD1. J lost 2 bases, V lost 2 bases, and 5 bases had no gene match. The germline V gene has CDR1 MNHEY and CDR2 SMNVEV (reference sequence). This CDR3 is built from 15 residues. CDR3 residues: CASSLRTGWTYEQYF. In nucleotides, the CDR3 is TGTGCCAGCAGTTTAAGGACAGGGTGGACCTACGAGCAGTACTTC.

The chain joins TRBV28 to TRBJ2-7, with 7 nucleotides matching TRBD2. The ends lost 6 bases at V and 3 bases at J; junction bases unmatched: 11. This CDR3 contains 15 residues. Germline assignment: CDR1 MDHEN and CDR2 SYDVKM. The DNA of the CDR3 is TGTGCCAGCAGCATACTAGCGACATATAACTACGAGCAGTACTTC. This gives the protein CASSILATYNYEQYF.

The table lists this clone with many counts. The chain links TRBV30 to TRBJ2-1; 9 bases are shared with TRBD2. V lost 2 bases and J lost 10; bases outside the gene matches: 9. Germline CDR1 is GTSNPN and CDR2 is SVGIG (reference sequence). The CDR3 length is 14 residues. This chain's CDR3 is CAWSSGGRAREQFF. DNA of the CDR3: TGTGCCTGGAGTAGCGGCGGGAGGGCGAGGGAGCAGTTCTTC. Using reference TRBV30 and TRBJ2-1 for the parts outside the CDR3, the full variable domain is SQTIHQWPATLVQPVGSPLSLECTVEGTSNPNLYWYRQAAGRGLQLLFYSVGIGQISSEVPQNLSASRPQDRQFILSSKKLLLSDSGFYLCAWSSGGRAREQFFGPGTRLTVL.

V is TRBV9 and J is TRBJ2-2; D unclear. Trimming took 0 bases from V and 5 from J, leaving 11 bases between them. Germline values: CDR1 SGDLS, CDR2 YYNGEE. The CDR3 length is 15 residues. The CDR3 spells CASSVGSPQTGELFF. DNA of the CDR3: TGTGCCAGCAGCGTAGGGTCCCCACAAACCGGGGAGCTGTTTTTT. Full variable domain (remainder filled in from reference TRBV9 and TRBJ2-2): DSGVTQTPKHLITATGQRVTLRCSPRSGDLSVYWYQQSLDQGLQFLIQYYNGEERAKGNILERFSAQQFPDLHSELNLSSLELGDSALYFCASSVGSPQTGELFFGEGSRLTVL.

The chain couples TRBV10-2 to TRBJ1-5; D not resolved. Germline lookup yields CDR1 WSHSY and CDR2 SAAADI. The length of the CDR3 is 14 residues. Between the trimmed V and J ends, which lost 0 bases and 6 bases, there was a span of 9 bases. CDR3 sequence (DNA): TGCGCCAGCAGTGAGTCGAAAGGACTTCAGCCCCAGCATTTT. It translates to CASSESKGLQPQHF.

The chain employs TRBV6-5 and TRBJ2-2; D might be TRBD1 (6 bases). Germline CDR1 and CDR2: MNHEY and SVGAGI. V lost 5 bases, J lost 6 bases, and 10 bases lay in between. The CDR3 spans 13 residues. DNA for the CDR3: TGTGCCAGCAGTCTCAGGGGACCCGGGGAGCTGTTTTTT. It specifies CASSLRGPGELFF.

The chain links TRBV23-1 to TRBJ2-7; 9 bases map to TRBD1. TRBV23-1 is annotated as an ORF whose role is uncertain. The CDR3 runs 16 residues. J gave up 4 bases and V 0 bases, and 7 bases lay outside the gene matches. The CDR3 region is CASSQSGTGNSYEQYF. As DNA, the CDR3 is TGCGCCAGCAGTCAATCCGGGACAGGGAATAGTTACGAGCAGTACTTC.

The CDR3 region has the DNA TGCGCCAGCAGCCAAGGGACGGGACAGGGGGCGCCCGGCTACACCTTC. It translates to CASSQGTGQGAPGYTF. The V call is TRBV4-1, the J call TRBJ1-2; 12 bases are shared with TRBD1. V lost 1 base and J lost 8; bases outside the gene matches: 8. The CDR3 spans 16 residues. Germline V lookup: CDR1 MGHRA, CDR2 YSYEKL.

This sequence joins TRBV5-6 and TRBJ1-6; D is perhaps TRBD1 (5 bases). V lost 1 base and J 10 bases, leaving 12 bases between the germline ends. CDR3 length: 14 amino acids. Germline CDR1 is SGHDT and CDR2 is YYEEEE. The CDR3 sequence: CASSLRGSGSPLHF. As DNA, the CDR3 is TGTGCCAGCAGCTTGAGGGGTAGTGGGTCACCCCTCCACTTT.

This clone has more than one count but fewer than ten. The chain has TRBV13 and TRBJ2-7, with TRBD2 matching over 7 bases. With V trimmed by 4 bases and J by 5 bases, 8 bases remained unmatched. Germline V gene data show CDR1 as PRHDT and CDR2 as FYEKMQ (reference sequence). This CDR3 has 14 residues. The CDR3 loop is CASSSTGTKDEQYF. The CDR3 region has the DNA TGTGCCAGCAGCTCCACCGGGACTAAAGACGAGCAGTACTTC. Complete variable domain (other parts from reference TRBV13 and TRBJ2-7): AAGVIQSPRHLIKEKRETATLKCYPIPRHDTVYWYQQGPGQDPQFLISFYEKMQSDKGSIPDRFSAQQFSDYHSELNMSSLELGDSALYFCASSSTGTKDEQYFGPGTRLTVT.